Shown below are 9 T cell receptor beta chains from a single sample sequenced in a study of PD-1 blockade in classical Hodgkin lymphoma. TCRdb keeps only in-frame clones here, not all; method: immunoSEQ multiplex PCR. The profile shows about 41,000 clones, around 69% of them singletons. As to time point: cycle 4 day 1 (C4D1), after more than five weeks of nivolumab. With no exception, relapse followed autologous stem cell transplantation in all patients, and brentuximab vedotin exposure varied. The source material was peripheral blood mononuclear cells (PBMCs), sampled before the fourth cycle of nivolumab. The receptors originated from a human donor with classical Hodgkin lymphoma.

This clone was recorded once. The rearrangement joins TRBV28 to TRBJ2-7; D is possibly TRBD1 (6 bases). Looked up from germline, CDR1 is MDHEN and CDR2 is SYDVKM. This CDR3 spans 17 amino acids. The V and J ends lost 2 bases and 4 bases respectively, with 21 bases between them. The CDR3 sequence is CASSLGISGTSQYEQYF. CDR3 sequence (DNA): TGTGCCAGCAGTTTAGGGATATCCGGGACAAGTCAATACGAGCAGTACTTC.

This clone was seen more than once but under ten times. V and J are TRBV29-1 and TRBJ2-1, with 8 bases that match TRBD1. Germline CDR1 reads SQVTM; CDR2 reads ANQGSEA. With V trimmed by 5 bases and J by 5 bases, 8 bases remained unmatched. The CDR3 sequence is 14 residues long. CDR3 residues: CSVRRTGIDNEQFF. In DNA, the CDR3 is TGCAGCGTTAGGAGGACAGGGATCGACAATGAGCAGTTCTTC.

The V call is TRBV27, the J call TRBJ2-7; tentative D call: TRBD2 (6 bases). This CDR3 region has 15 residues. Looked up from germline, CDR1 is MNHEY and CDR2 is SMNVEV (reference sequence). V gave up 4 bases and J gave up 4 bases, with 17 bases separating them. The CDR3 DNA reads as TGTGCCAGCAGTTCCAGGGCTAGCGCCTTATACGAGCAGTACTTC. Encoded protein: CASSSRASALYEQYF.

The chain joins TRBV13 to TRBJ2-7, with D possibly being TRBD2 (5 bases). The CDR3 is 14 residues long. Trimming took off 4 bases at V and 0 bases at J, with 10 bases between the two ends. Germline CDR1 and CDR2: PRHDT and FYEKMQ (reference sequence). CDR3 DNA: TGTGCCAGCAGCTCTGGACTCAACTCCTACGAGCAGTACTTC. Encoded protein: CASSSGLNSYEQYF.

The chain uses TRBV18 and TRBJ2-5; D is ambiguous. Trimming removed 3 bases at V and 4 bases at J, with 3 bases between. This CDR3 has 11 amino acids. Germline V gene lookup returns CDR1 KGHSH and CDR2 LQKENI. CDR3 residues: CASSPGETQYF. In nucleotides, the CDR3 is TGTGCCAGCTCACCTGGAGAGACCCAGTACTTC.

The rearrangement joins TRBV20-1 to TRBJ2-7; D unresolved. The CDR3 has 10 residues. V dropped 5 bases and J dropped 5 bases, with 7 bases sitting between them. CDR1 and CDR2 from the germline V gene are DFQATT and SNEGSKA (reference sequence). In nucleotides, the CDR3 is TGCAGTGCTGTATTGGACGAGCAGTACTTC. It is translated as CSAVLDEQYF.

In its sample, this clone was seen a few times. J is TRBJ2-7 and V is TRBV7-2; D remains unclear. This CDR3 comprises 17 residues. The V gene lost 5 bases and the J gene lost 0 bases, with 20 bases spanning the gap. Germline CDR1 reads SGHTA; CDR2 reads FQGNSA. The CDR3 nucleotides read TGTGCCAGCAGCCTGTCAATGGCTGACGGATACTCCTACGAGCAGTACTTC. Protein: CASSLSMADGYSYEQYF.

The chain couples TRBV6-5 to TRBJ1-3; D is unclear. The V gene lost 0 bases and the J gene lost 1 base, with 1 base spanning the gap. CDR3 length: 13 amino acids. In germline, CDR1 is MNHEY, CDR2 SVGAGI. CDR3 sequence reads: CASSYSSGNTIYF. DNA for the CDR3: TGTGCCAGCAGTTACTCTTCTGGAAACACCATATATTTT.

The chain joins TRBV7-2 to TRBJ2-2; TRBD1 is a possible D gene (6 bases). With 2 bases removed from V and 4 bases from J, the gap between germline ends came to 11 bases. This CDR3 comprises 15 residues. CDR1 and CDR2 (germline): SGHTA, FQGNSA. The CDR3 is CASSLQGSGTGELFF. The CDR3 DNA sequence: TGTGCCAGCAGCTTACAGGGGAGTGGCACCGGGGAGCTGTTTTTT.